The 9 T cell receptor beta chains given below trace back to one sample, sequenced in a study of vaccination and CD4 T cells after COVID-19. The antigens of these receptors remain unknown. This sample's treatment: approximately nine-day PBMC culture with coronavirus spike peptide pools or control peptides (ViraFEST assay). With the Oncomine TCR Beta short-read assay, DNA from cultured CD4+ T cells was sequenced. TCRdb reanalysed the PCR reads using MiXCR and keeps one entry per CDR3 protein. Among about 14,000 distinct CDR3 sequences listed, 60% to 70% were seen once. Source material: CD4+ T cells from blood, cultured in vitro. The receptors here all came from a human donor who had recovered from COVID-19.

The chain carries TRBV2 and TRBJ2-1; D might be TRBD2 (6 bases). Trimming left V 6 bases short and J 4 bases short, with 16 bases between. Germline assignment: CDR1 SNHLY and CDR2 FYNNEI. The CDR3 is 15 residues long. The CDR3 sequence: CASRPAGSQYNEQFF. CDR3 sequence (DNA): TGTGCCAGCAGACCCGCGGGGTCGCAGTACAATGAGCAGTTCTTC.

The CDR3 DNA sequence: TGTGCCAGCAGTTTGCTCGGGACAGGGGAAGTTGAAGCTTTCTTT. This sequence encodes CASSLLGTGEVEAFF. The chain recombines TRBV12-3 or TRBV12-4 with TRBJ1-1, with 10 bases aligning to TRBD1. J gave up 7 bases and V 3 bases, and 8 bases lay outside the gene matches. The CDR3 has 15 residues.

The V and J genes are TRBV24-1 and TRBJ1-2, with no clear D. The germline V gene has CDR1 KGHDR and CDR2 SFDVKD. Trimming shortened V by 3 bases and J by 7 bases, and 11 bases separated the two germline ends. The CDR3 covers 13 residues. The CDR3 nucleotides read TGTGCCACCAGTGATCATAAGGGTGGTGGCTACACCTTC. It yields the protein CATSDHKGGGYTF.

The chain recombines TRBV27 with TRBJ1-4, with D possibly being TRBD1 (6 bases). V lost 5 bases, J lost 5 bases, and 15 bases lay in between. Germline V gives CDR1 MNHEY, CDR2 SMNVEV (reference sequence). This CDR3 is built from 15 residues. CDR3 DNA: TGTGCCAGCAGTGGGTGGACAGCCGGAAATGAAAAACTGTTTTTT. This sequence encodes CASSGWTAGNEKLFF.

This rearrangement joins TRBV27 to TRBJ1-4; D is perhaps TRBD1 (5 bases). V lost 4 bases to trimming and J lost 6 bases, with 9 bases between them. Per the germline V gene, CDR1 is MNHEY and CDR2 is SMNVEV (reference sequence). The CDR3 is 13 amino acids. The CDR3 nucleotides read TGTGCCAGCAGTTCAGGACAAGATGAAAAACTGTTTTTT. This encodes CASSSGQDEKLFF.

This chain joins TRBV6-5 and TRBJ2-5; perhaps TRBD1 as D (6 bases). The germline V gene encodes CDR1 MNHEY and CDR2 SVGAGI. CDR3 size: 14 residues. V was trimmed by 2 bases and J by 2 bases, leaving 9 bases between them. The CDR3 spells CASSYTGKQETQYF. The CDR3 DNA sequence: TGTGCCAGCAGTTACACAGGGAAACAAGAGACCCAGTACTTC.

This clonotype was recorded a few times. V is TRBV2 and J is TRBJ1-5; no clear D. The CDR3 is made up of 13 amino acids. From germline, CDR1 is SNHLY and CDR2 FYNNEI. Trimming removed 2 bases from V and 8 bases from J, with 10 bases in between. CDR3 loop: CASSEFRSEPQHF. The DNA of the CDR3 is TGTGCCAGCAGTGAATTTCGGTCGGAGCCCCAGCATTTT.

V usage is TRBV2 and J usage is TRBJ1-2, with D perhaps matching TRBD1 (5 bases). Per the germline V gene, CDR1 is SNHLY and CDR2 is FYNNEI. The CDR3 contains 13 residues. V lost 2 bases and J 8 bases, leaving 12 bases between the germline ends. The CDR3 DNA reads as TGTGCCAGCAGTGAACATGAGAAGGGGGGCTACACCTTC. Amino acid sequence: CASSEHEKGGYTF.

The gene calls are TRBV11-3 and TRBJ1-1, with no clear D. Between the trimmed V and J ends, which lost 3 bases and 2 bases, there was a span of 10 bases. CDR1 SGHNT and CDR2 YENEEA come from the germline V gene. The CDR3 loop spans 14 amino acids. The chain's CDR3 is CASSFGHHNTEAFF. The CDR3 bases are TGTGCCAGCAGCTTTGGCCACCATAACACTGAAGCTTTCTTT.